This T cell receptor beta chain was documented in a study of blood T cell repertoires in COVID-19. The CDR3 covers 14 residues. Trimming cost V 5 bases and J 1 base, with 10 bases left between them. Germline lookup yields CDR1 MDHEN and CDR2 SYDVKM. Using immunoSEQ multiplex PCR, the repertoire was profiled, and TCRdb retains in-frame clones only, with some absent. Of about 39,000 clones listed, approximately 85% are singletons. The receptor was derived from a human donor in a cohort sampled during active COVID-19. The V call is TRBV28, the J call TRBJ2-3, with a weak D call TRBD2 (5 bases). The specimen was peripheral blood. CDR3 bases: TGTGCCAGCAGTGAGACCGGGGGCACAGATACGCAGTATTTT. It codes for CASSETGGTDTQYF. The variable domain in full, completed from reference TRBV28 and TRBJ2-3, reads DVKVTQSSRYLVKRTGEKVFLECVQDMDHENMFWYRQDPGLGLRLIYFSYDVKMKEKGDIPEGYSVSREKKERFSLILESASTNQTSMYLCASSETGGTDTQYFGPGTRLTVL.